These 27 T cell receptor beta chains share one sample of origin, sequenced in a study of radiation and T cells in renal cell carcinoma. The time point was: baseline pretreatment blood. Described treatment: 15 Gy SBRT to primary tumor, nephrectomy 4 weeks later. TCRdb keeps only in-frame clones here, not all; method: immunoSEQ multiplex PCR. The repertoire has 120,000 to 150,000 clones, about nine tenths of them found once; the top ten carry around 4%. The source was blood, collected from a patient whose treatment included radiotherapy and nephrectomy. The origin of the receptors is a woman in her seventies with renal cell carcinoma.

The chain links TRBV11-3 to TRBJ1-1; D remains ambiguous. Trimming stripped 5 bases from V and 5 bases from J, with 12 bases between. Germline-derived CDR1 and CDR2 are SGHNT and YENEEA. The CDR3 extends over 13 amino acids. CDR3 sequence reads: CASSQERDTEAFF. In nucleotides, the CDR3 is TGTGCCAGCAGCCAAGAGAGGGATACTGAAGCTTTCTTT.

The chain carries TRBV19 and TRBJ2-1; TRBD2 matches at 10 bases. The ends lost 6 bases at V and 5 bases at J; junction bases unmatched: 10. The germline CDR1 and CDR2 sequences are LNHDA and SQIVND (reference sequence). The CDR3 has 16 amino acids. The CDR3 spells CASSYQRGGRDNEQFF. CDR3 DNA sequence: TGTGCCAGTAGCTATCAGCGGGGGGGCAGGGACAATGAGCAGTTCTTC.

This clone was recorded a few times. Compared with germline, one end of the junction differs, possibly owing to a read error. This rearrangement joins TRBV29-1 to TRBJ1-1, with TRBD1 as a possible D gene (6 bases). In germline, CDR1 is SQVTM, CDR2 ANQGSEA. The CDR3 sequence is 9 residues long. CDR3 in DNA: TGCAGCGTTGAAGAGGGGGCACACTTT. It encodes CSVEEGAHF.

Comments on this clone: One junction end disagrees with the germline gene, perhaps due to a read error. The chain recombines TRBV7-9 with TRBJ1-1, with D possibly TRBD1 on 6 matching bases. The germline V gene encodes CDR1 SEHNR and CDR2 FQNEAQ (reference sequence). The CDR3 is 13 residues long. The CDR3 DNA reads TGTGCCAGCACCTTAGGGGGTTACACTGAAGCTTTCTTT. It encodes CASTLGGYTEAFF.

This chain links TRBV7-2 with TRBJ2-3; 8 bases align to TRBD2. This CDR3 spans 17 amino acids. The germline gives CDR1 SGHTA, CDR2 FQGNSA. The trim removed 1 base at V and 2 bases at J, leaving 8 bases unmatched. CDR3 protein: CASSLVERGQYTDTQYF. CDR3 DNA sequence: TGTGCCAGCAGCTTAGTGGAGCGGGGGCAATACACAGATACGCAGTATTTT. Variable domain in full (rest from reference TRBV7-2 and TRBJ2-3): GAGVSQSPSNKVTEKGKDVELRCDPISGHTALYWYRQSLGQGLEFLIYFQGNSAPDKSGLPSDRFSAERTGGSVSTLTIQRTQQEDSAVYLCASSLVERGQYTDTQYFGPGTRLTVL.

This sequence joins TRBV19 and TRBJ2-3; no definite D call. In germline, CDR1 is LNHDA, CDR2 SQIVND (reference sequence). V was trimmed by 6 bases and J by 0 bases, leaving 10 bases between them. The CDR3 sequence is 14 residues long. Here the CDR3 reads CASSPFLSTDTQYF. CDR3 DNA sequence: TGTGCCAGTAGCCCGTTTCTTAGCACAGATACGCAGTATTTT.

The genes are TRBV14 and TRBJ1-6; no reliable D call. This CDR3 comprises 15 residues. Between the trimmed V and J ends, which lost 0 bases and 5 bases, there was a span of 8 bases. Looked up from germline, CDR1 is SGHDN and CDR2 is FVKESK. The CDR3 here is CASSQDGRNNSPLHF. DNA for the CDR3: TGTGCCAGCAGCCAAGACGGACGCAATAATTCACCCCTCCACTTT.

V gene TRBV5-1 combines with J gene TRBJ1-5; D unclear. The CDR3 has 14 amino acids. The germline gives CDR1 SGHRS, CDR2 YFSETQ. Trimming took 0 bases from V and 4 from J, leaving 8 bases between them. Written as DNA, the CDR3 is TGCGCCAGCAGCTTGGTGCCGGAGAATCAGCCCCAGCATTTT. It codes for CASSLVPENQPQHF.

The V call is TRBV6-5, the J call TRBJ1-1; TRBD1 aligns across 9 bases. V trimming: 5 bases; J trimming: 6 bases; junction bases outside the gene matches: 4. Germline values: CDR1 MNHEY, CDR2 SVGAGI. CDR3 length: 13 amino acids. The CDR3 DNA is TGTGCCAGCAGTCGCAGACAGGGGGCTGAAGCTTTCTTT. It codes for CASSRRQGAEAFF.

The chain combines TRBV2 with TRBJ2-5; 12 nucleotides agree with TRBD2. The CDR3 has 15 residues. Germline trimming cut 6 bases from V and 1 base from J; bases unmatched to any gene: 3. Germline values: CDR1 SNHLY, CDR2 FYNNEI. The CDR3 is CASRATSGGQETQYF. DNA for the CDR3: TGTGCCAGCAGGGCGACTAGCGGGGGCCAAGAGACCCAGTACTTC.

The V gene is TRBV5-4, the J gene TRBJ2-3; D uncertain. This CDR3 is 16 amino acids long. V lost 6 bases and J lost 0, with 17 bases in between. Germline loops: CDR1 SGHNT, CDR2 YYREEE (reference sequence). CDR3 nucleotides: TGTGCCAGCATGTCCCAAGGACGCCGGAGCACAGATACGCAGTATTTT. Protein: CASMSQGRRSTDTQYF.

The gene calls are TRBV29-1 and TRBJ2-7; D unresolved. Germline lookup yields CDR1 SQVTM and CDR2 ANQGSEA. V was cut by 4 bases and J by 0 bases, with 10 bases left in between. There are 13 residues in the CDR3. The CDR3 loop reads CSVGWSLSYEQYF. CDR3 DNA sequence: TGCAGCGTTGGATGGTCCCTCTCCTACGAGCAGTACTTC.

The chain couples TRBV5-1 to TRBJ2-1; TRBD1 matches 11 bases. With 4 bases clipped from V and 8 bases from J, the junction kept 11 bases outside the gene matches. This CDR3 has 16 amino acids. Germline CDR1 and CDR2: SGHRS and YFSETQ. CDR3 loop: CASSTKPGQGDHEQFF. Here the CDR3 DNA reads TGCGCCAGCAGCACCAAACCGGGACAGGGGGACCATGAGCAGTTCTTC. Full variable domain (missing parts from reference TRBV5-1 and TRBJ2-1): KAGVTQTPRYLIKTRGQQVTLSCSPISGHRSVSWYQQTPGQGLQFLFEYFSETQRNKGNFPGRFSGRQFSNSRSEMNVSTLELGDSALYLCASSTKPGQGDHEQFFGPGTRLTVL.

The chain's CDR3 is CASSPGLAGTNNEQFF. In DNA, the CDR3 is TGTGCCAGCTCACCTGGACTAGCGGGGACGAACAATGAGCAGTTCTTC. The rearrangement links TRBV18 to TRBJ2-1; 12 nucleotides agree with TRBD2. The length of the CDR3 is 16 residues. CDR1 is KGHSH, CDR2 LQKENI, per germline. J was trimmed by 5 bases and V by 3 bases; bases with no gene match: 5.

The chain couples TRBV7-2 to TRBJ1-4; a possible D gene is TRBD1 (6 bases). V was shortened by 5 bases and J by 3 bases, with 16 bases between the two germline ends. The CDR3 has 16 residues. Germline CDR1 and CDR2: SGHTA and FQGNSA. CDR3: CASSPGGSLANEKLFF. The CDR3 nucleotides read TGTGCCAGCAGCCCGGGGGGCTCCTTGGCTAATGAAAAACTGTTTTTT.

This clone was seen once. The genes are TRBV2 and TRBJ1-5; D perhaps matches TRBD1 (6 bases). The germline V gene has CDR1 SNHLY and CDR2 FYNNEI. CDR3 length: 13 residues. V was trimmed by 6 bases and J by 7 bases, leaving 13 bases between them. CDR3 residues: CASRRGGEQPQHF. Written as DNA, the CDR3 is TGTGCCAGCAGACGGGGGGGCGAACAGCCCCAGCATTTT.

The genes are TRBV5-1 and TRBJ2-2, with D perhaps TRBD1 (6 bases). Per germline, CDR1 SGHRS and CDR2 YFSETQ. V was clipped by 6 bases and J by 1 base, with 10 bases between them. The CDR3 has 14 amino acids. The DNA of the CDR3 is TGCGCCAGCAAGACGGACAGGAACACCGGGGAGCTGTTTTTT. This gives the protein CASKTDRNTGELFF.

The chain combines TRBV18 with TRBJ1-3; the D gene is possibly TRBD1 (5 bases). The CDR3 has 17 residues. Germline V gives CDR1 KGHSH, CDR2 LQKENI. V lost 2 bases and J 0 bases, leaving 14 bases between the germline ends. The CDR3 spells CASSPSDGTSSGNTIYF. CDR3 sequence (DNA): TGTGCCAGCTCACCATCGGACGGGACCAGCTCTGGAAACACCATATATTTT. Drawing the rest from reference TRBV18 and TRBJ1-3, the complete variable domain is NAGVMQNPRHLVRRRGQEARLRCSPMKGHSHVYWYRQLPEEGLKFMVYLQKENIIDESGMPKERFSAEFPKEGPSILRIQQVVRGDSAAYFCASSPSDGTSSGNTIYFGEGSWLTVV.

The CDR3: CASSLDGGTEAFF. CDR3 DNA sequence: TGCGCCAGCAGCTTGGACGGGGGCACTGAAGCTTTCTTT. This chain joins TRBV5-1 and TRBJ1-1; D might be TRBD1 (5 bases). V was shortened by 0 bases and J by 4 bases, with 7 bases between the two germline ends. The V gene's germline CDR1 is SGHRS and CDR2 YFSETQ. This CDR3 has 13 amino acids. The full variable domain, its missing parts supplied by reference TRBV5-1 and TRBJ1-1, is KAGVTQTPRYLIKTRGQQVTLSCSPISGHRSVSWYQQTPGQGLQFLFEYFSETQRNKGNFPGRFSGRQFSNSRSEMNVSTLELGDSALYLCASSLDGGTEAFFGQGTRLTVV.

This clone was detected once. The J gene is TRBJ2-1, the V gene TRBV29-1; either TRBD1 or TRBD2 may fit D (5 bases each). Germline V CDR1 and CDR2: SQVTM, ANQGSEA. The CDR3 is 10 residues long. With 6 bases removed from V and 9 bases from J, the gap between germline ends came to 9 bases. CDR3 nucleotide sequence: TGCAGCGTCGGGACGGCTGAGCAGTTCTTC. The encoded protein is CSVGTAEQFF.

This chain joins TRBV30 and TRBJ2-7, with D tentatively TRBD1 (5 bases). V was trimmed by 1 base and J by 7 bases, leaving 14 bases between them. Germline CDR1 reads GTSNPN; CDR2 reads SVGIG (reference sequence). The CDR3 spans 13 residues. The CDR3 DNA is TGTGCCTGGAGTGCAAGACCTGGACATGAGCAGTACTTC. Translation gives CAWSARPGHEQYF. The full variable domain, with the rest looked up from reference TRBV30 and TRBJ2-7, is SQTIHQWPATLVQPVGSPLSLECTVEGTSNPNLYWYRQAAGRGLQLLFYSVGIGQISSEVPQNLSASRPQDRQFILSSKKLLLSDSGFYLCAWSARPGHEQYFGPGTRLTVT.

The chain links TRBV6-1 to TRBJ2-2, with D possibly being TRBD2 (6 bases). The CDR3 is 15 amino acids. CDR1 and CDR2 from the germline V gene are MNHNS and SASEGT. Trimming left V 5 bases short and J 6 bases short, with 16 bases between. CDR3 nucleotides: TGTGCCAGCAGTCCGGGACTCGGGGTGGCCGGGGAGCTGTTTTTT. This gives the protein CASSPGLGVAGELFF.

This clone was seen only once. This rearrangement joins TRBV29-1 to TRBJ2-5; 10 nucleotides agree with TRBD2. The CDR3 is 13 residues long. CDR1 and CDR2 (germline): SQVTM, ANQGSEA. J lost 3 bases, V lost 3 bases, and 1 base had no gene match. CDR3 region: CSVDGTSEETQYF. The CDR3, as DNA: TGCAGCGTTGACGGGACTAGCGAAGAGACCCAGTACTTC. Variable domain in full (rest from reference TRBV29-1 and TRBJ2-5): SAVISQKPSRDICQRGTSLTIQCQVDSQVTMMFWYRQQPGQSLTLIATANQGSEATYESGFVIDKFPISRPNLTFSTLTVSNMSPEDSSIYLCSVDGTSEETQYFGPGTRLLVL.

The chain links TRBV7-6 to TRBJ2-7; unclear D gene. This CDR3 has 12 amino acids. Germline CDR1 and CDR2: SGHVS and FNYEAQ. V lost 4 bases, J lost 3 bases, and 7 bases lay in between. CDR3 nucleotide sequence: TGTGCCAGCAGCTATAAGAACTACGAGCAGTACTTC. This gives the protein CASSYKNYEQYF.

The J gene is TRBJ1-1, the V gene TRBV19; D call uncertain. The germline gives CDR1 LNHDA, CDR2 SQIVND (reference sequence). Trimming removed 10 bases at V and 0 bases at J, with 15 bases between. The CDR3 extends over 14 amino acids. This CDR3 is CANTSRGMNTEAFF. Written as DNA, the CDR3 is TGTGCCAACACCTCTCGGGGTATGAACACTGAAGCTTTCTTT.

V and J are TRBV18 and TRBJ1-2; no definite D call. The CDR3 runs to 12 residues. Trimming took off 2 bases at V and 6 bases at J, with 7 bases between the two ends. CDR1 is KGHSH and CDR2 is LQKENI in the germline V gene. The CDR3 DNA sequence: TGTGCCAGCTCACCAACTTCGGATGGCTACACCTTC. This encodes CASSPTSDGYTF.

The chain is built from TRBV7-2 and TRBJ2-1; D gene ambiguous. There are 13 residues in the CDR3. Trimming pared 7 bases from V and 4 bases from J, leaving 11 bases between. Germline values: CDR1 SGHTA, CDR2 FQGNSA. The CDR3 sequence: CASNTLQYNEQFF. The CDR3 coding sequence is TGTGCCAGCAACACACTGCAGTACAATGAGCAGTTCTTC.